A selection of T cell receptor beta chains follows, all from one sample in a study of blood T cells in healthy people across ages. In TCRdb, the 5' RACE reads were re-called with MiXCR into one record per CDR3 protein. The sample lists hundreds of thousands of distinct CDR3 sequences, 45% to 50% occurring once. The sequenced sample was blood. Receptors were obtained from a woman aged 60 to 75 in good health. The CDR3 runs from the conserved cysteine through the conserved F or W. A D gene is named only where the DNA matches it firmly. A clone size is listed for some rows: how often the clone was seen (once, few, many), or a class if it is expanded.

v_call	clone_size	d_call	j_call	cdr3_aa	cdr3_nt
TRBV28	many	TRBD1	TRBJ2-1	CASRGQGFVNEQFF	TGTGCCAGCAGGGGACAGGGGTTTGTCAATGAGCAGTTCTTC
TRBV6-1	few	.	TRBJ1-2	CASTALPEYGYTF	TGTGCCAGCACGGCCCTCCCAGAATATGGCTACACCTTC
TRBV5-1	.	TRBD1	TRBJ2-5	CASSLEGTGGTEQYF	TGCGCCAGCAGCTTGGAGGGGACAGGGGGCACAGAGCAGTACTTC
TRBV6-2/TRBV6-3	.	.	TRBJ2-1	CASSPGVGQFF	TGTGCCAGCAGCCCCGGGGTGGGGCAGTTCTTC
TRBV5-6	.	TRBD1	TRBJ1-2	CASSVESGGHGYTF	TGTGCCAGCAGCGTGGAGTCAGGGGGCCATGGCTACACCTTC
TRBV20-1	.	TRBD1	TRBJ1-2	CSASRGPNDGYTF	TGCAGTGCTAGCAGGGGGCCTAACGATGGCTACACCTTC
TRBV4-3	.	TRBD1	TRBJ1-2	CACSQDSLTGIYGYTF	TGCGCCTGCAGCCAAGATTCCTTGACAGGGATCTATGGCTACACCTTC
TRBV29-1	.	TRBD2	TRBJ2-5	CSVVGTSGRVYEQYF	TGCAGCGTTGTGGGCACTAGCGGGAGAGTCTATGAGCAGTACTTC
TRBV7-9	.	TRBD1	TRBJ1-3	CATRDRGNAIYF	TGTGCCACCCGGGACAGAGGAAACGCCATATATTTT
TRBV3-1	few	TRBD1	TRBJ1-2	CASSQVFRGHYGYTF	TGTGCCAGCAGCCAAGTATTCAGGGGGCACTATGGCTACACCTTC